This TCR beta chain derives from a study of response to subunit inactivated influenza vaccine. Germline loops: CDR1 MNHNS, CDR2 SASEGT. The CDR3 length is 16 residues. J lost 4 bases, V lost 6 bases, and 10 bases had no gene match. TCRdb reprocessed the RT-PCR reads via MiXCR and lists one record per CDR3 protein. Of more than 600,000 distinct CDR3 sequences listed, roughly 18% are singletons. The material was PBMCs from blood, obtained about 5 days after vaccination. This clonotype was sampled from a man between 50 and 59 years old who received an inactivated influenza vaccine. The chain couples TRBV6-1 to TRBJ1-1; 11 bases map to TRBD1. CDR3: CASRVRDRGLGTEAFF. CDR3 coding DNA: TGTGCCAGCAGAGTCCGGGACAGGGGGTTGGGCACTGAAGCTTTCTTT.